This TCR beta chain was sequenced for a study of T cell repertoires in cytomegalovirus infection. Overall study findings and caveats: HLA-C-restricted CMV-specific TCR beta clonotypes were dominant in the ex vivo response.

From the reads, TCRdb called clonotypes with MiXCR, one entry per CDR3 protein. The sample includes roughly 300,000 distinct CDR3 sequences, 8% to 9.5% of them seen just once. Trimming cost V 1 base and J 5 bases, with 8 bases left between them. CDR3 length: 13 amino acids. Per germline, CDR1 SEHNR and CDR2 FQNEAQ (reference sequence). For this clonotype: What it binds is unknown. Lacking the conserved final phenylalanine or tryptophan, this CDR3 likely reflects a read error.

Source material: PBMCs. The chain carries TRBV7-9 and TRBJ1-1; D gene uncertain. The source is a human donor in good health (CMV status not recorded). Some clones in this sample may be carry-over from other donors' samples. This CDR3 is CASSLVMRTEAFS. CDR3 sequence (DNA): TGTGCCAGCAGCTTAGTTATGAGGACTGAAGCTTTCTCT.